This T cell receptor (beta chain) stems from a study of T cell responses to AZD1222 COVID-19 vaccine. This CDR3 spans 14 amino acids. The germline gives CDR1 SGHAT, CDR2 FQNNGV. The V end was cut by 5 bases, the J end by 1 base, with 11 bases between. Comments on this clone: Its antigen is as yet unknown.

Data came from immunoSEQ multiplex PCR; TCRdb stores just in-frame clones and leaves some out. The top ten clones hold roughly 1.7% of a sample with some 150,000 clones, roughly nine tenths of them seen once. The study's findings and limits: Sampling that yielded the repertoires occurred only after the peak T cell response. Regions left unmutated in variants are reportedly the target of nearly half of spike-specific TCRs. Donors were mostly white British, more females; clonal diversity possibly underestimated.

This chain connects TRBV11-2 to TRBJ1-1; D unresolved. The starting material was peripheral blood, obtained on day 0 of AZD1222 vaccination. This clonotype was sampled from an adult in good health. The CDR3 loop reads CASSEHTGNTEAFF. CDR3 in DNA: TGTGCCAGCAGCGAACATACTGGGAACACTGAAGCTTTCTTT. The whole variable domain, filled in from reference TRBV11-2 and TRBJ1-1, reads EAGVAQSPRYKIIEKRQSVAFWCNPISGHATLYWYQQILGQGPKLLIQFQNNGVVDDSQLPKDRFSAERLKGVDSTLKIQPAKLEDSAVYLCASSEHTGNTEAFFGQGTRLTVV.